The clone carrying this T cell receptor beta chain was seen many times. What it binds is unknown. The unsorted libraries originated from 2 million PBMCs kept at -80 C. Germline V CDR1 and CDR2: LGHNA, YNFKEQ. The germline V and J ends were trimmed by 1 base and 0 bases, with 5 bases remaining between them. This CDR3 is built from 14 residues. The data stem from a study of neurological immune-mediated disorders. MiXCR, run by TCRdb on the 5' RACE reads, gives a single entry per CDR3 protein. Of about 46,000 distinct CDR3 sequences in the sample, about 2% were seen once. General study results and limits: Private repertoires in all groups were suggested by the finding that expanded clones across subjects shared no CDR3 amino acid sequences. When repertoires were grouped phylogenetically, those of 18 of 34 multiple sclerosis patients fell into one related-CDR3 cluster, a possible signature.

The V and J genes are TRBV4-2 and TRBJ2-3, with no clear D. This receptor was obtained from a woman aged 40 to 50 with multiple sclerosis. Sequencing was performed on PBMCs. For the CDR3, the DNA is TGTGCCAGCAGCCAAGGAAGTAGCACAGATACGCAGTATTTT. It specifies CASSQGSSTDTQYF.